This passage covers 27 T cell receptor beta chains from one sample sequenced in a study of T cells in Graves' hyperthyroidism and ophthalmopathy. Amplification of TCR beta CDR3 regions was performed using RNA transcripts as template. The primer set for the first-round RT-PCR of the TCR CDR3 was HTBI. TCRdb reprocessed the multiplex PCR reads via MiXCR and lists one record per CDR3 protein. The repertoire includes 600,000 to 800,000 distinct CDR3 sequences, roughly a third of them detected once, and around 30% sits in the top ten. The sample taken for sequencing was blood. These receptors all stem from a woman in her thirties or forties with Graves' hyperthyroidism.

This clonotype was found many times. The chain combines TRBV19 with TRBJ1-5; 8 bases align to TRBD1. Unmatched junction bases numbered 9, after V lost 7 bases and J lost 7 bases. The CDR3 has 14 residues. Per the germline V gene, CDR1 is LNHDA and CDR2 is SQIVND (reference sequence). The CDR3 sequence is CASTLDRVGQPQHF. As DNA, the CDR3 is TGTGCCAGTACGCTGGACAGGGTGGGACAGCCCCAGCATTTT.

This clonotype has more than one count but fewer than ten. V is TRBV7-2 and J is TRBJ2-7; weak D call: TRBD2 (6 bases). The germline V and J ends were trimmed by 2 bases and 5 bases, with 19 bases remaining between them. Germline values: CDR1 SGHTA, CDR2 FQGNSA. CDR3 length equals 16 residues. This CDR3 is CASSLTPGLHGHEQYF. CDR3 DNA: TGTGCCAGCAGCTTAACACCAGGACTACATGGGCACGAGCAGTACTTC.

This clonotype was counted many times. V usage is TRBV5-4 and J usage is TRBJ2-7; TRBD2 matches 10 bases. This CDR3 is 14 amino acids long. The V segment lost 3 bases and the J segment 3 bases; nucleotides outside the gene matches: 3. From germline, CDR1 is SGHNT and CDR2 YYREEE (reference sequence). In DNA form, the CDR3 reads TGTGCCAGCAGCTCCATAGCGGGAGGCTACGAGCAGTACTTC. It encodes CASSSIAGGYEQYF. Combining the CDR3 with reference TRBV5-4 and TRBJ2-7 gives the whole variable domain ETGVTQSPTHLIKTRGQQVTLRCSSQSGHNTVSWYQQALGQGPQFIFQYYREEENGRGNFPPRFSGLQFPNYSSELNVNALELDDSALYLCASSSIAGGYEQYFGPGTRLTVT.

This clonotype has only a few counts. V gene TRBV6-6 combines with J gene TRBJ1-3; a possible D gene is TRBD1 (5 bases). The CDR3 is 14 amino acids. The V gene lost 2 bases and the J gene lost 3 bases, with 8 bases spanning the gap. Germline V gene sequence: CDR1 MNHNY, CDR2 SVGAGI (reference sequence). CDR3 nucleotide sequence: TGTGCCAGCAGTTACGAACAGGTTGGAAACACCATATATTTT. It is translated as CASSYEQVGNTIYF.

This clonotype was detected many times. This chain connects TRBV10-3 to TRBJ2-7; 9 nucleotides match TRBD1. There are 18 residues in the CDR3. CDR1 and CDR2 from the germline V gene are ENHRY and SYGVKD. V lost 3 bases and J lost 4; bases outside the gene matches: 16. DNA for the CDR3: TGTGCCATCAGTGATGATCAACAGGGGGCAATTAGGTTTTACGAGCAGTACTTC. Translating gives CAISDDQQGAIRFYEQYF.

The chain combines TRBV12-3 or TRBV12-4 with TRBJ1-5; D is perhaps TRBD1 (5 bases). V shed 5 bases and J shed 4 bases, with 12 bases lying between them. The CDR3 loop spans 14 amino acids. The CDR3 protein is CASSAPGGNQPQHF. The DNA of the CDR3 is TGTGCCAGCAGTGCCCCCGGGGGGAATCAGCCCCAGCATTTT.

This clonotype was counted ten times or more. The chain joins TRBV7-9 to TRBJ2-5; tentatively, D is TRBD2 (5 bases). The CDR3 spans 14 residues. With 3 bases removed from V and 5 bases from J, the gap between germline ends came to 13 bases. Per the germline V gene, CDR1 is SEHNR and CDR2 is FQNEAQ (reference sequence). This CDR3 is CASSFTSNAETQYF. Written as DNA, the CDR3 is TGTGCCAGCAGCTTTACTAGTAACGCCGAGACCCAGTACTTC.

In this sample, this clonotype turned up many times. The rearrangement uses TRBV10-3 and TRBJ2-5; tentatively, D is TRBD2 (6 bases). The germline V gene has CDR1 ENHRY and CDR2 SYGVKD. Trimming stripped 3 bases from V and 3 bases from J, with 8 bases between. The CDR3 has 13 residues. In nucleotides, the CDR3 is TGTGCCATCAGTGACAGGAGGGAAGAGACCCAGTACTTC. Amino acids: CAISDRREETQYF.

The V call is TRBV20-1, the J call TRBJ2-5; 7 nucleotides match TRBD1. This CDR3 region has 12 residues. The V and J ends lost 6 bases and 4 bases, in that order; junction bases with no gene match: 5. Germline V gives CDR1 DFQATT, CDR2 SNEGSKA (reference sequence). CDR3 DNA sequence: TGCAGTGCGGTAAGACAGGGAGAGACCCAGTACTTC. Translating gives CSAVRQGETQYF.

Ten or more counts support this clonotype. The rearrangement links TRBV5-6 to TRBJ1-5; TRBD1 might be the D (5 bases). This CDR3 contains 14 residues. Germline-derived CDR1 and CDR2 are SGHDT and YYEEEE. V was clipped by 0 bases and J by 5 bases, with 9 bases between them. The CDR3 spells CASSLGTGYQPQHF. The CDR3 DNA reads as TGTGCCAGCAGCTTGGGTACAGGTTATCAGCCCCAGCATTTT.

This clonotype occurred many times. CDR3 bases: TGCGCCAGCAGCCAGACTAGGGGATCTGGGGCCAACGTCCTGACTTTC. Translation gives CASSQTRGSGANVLTF. V gene TRBV4-3 combines with J gene TRBJ2-6; D is possibly TRBD2 (6 bases). CDR3 length equals 16 residues. The V gene's germline CDR1 is LGHNA and CDR2 YSLEER. V lost 3 bases, J lost 1 base, and 10 bases lay in between.

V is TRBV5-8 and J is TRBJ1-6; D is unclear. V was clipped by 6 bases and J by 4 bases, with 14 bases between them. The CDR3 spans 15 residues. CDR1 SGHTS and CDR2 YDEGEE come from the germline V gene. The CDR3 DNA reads TGTGCCAGCACTATTGAGCGGACTTATAATTCACCCCTCCACTTT. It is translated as CASTIERTYNSPLHF.

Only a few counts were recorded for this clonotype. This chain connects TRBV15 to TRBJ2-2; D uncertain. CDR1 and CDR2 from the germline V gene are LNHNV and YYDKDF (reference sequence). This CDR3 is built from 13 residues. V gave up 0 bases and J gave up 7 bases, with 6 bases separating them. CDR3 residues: CATSRELSGELFF. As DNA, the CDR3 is TGTGCCACCAGCAGAGAGTTGAGCGGGGAGCTGTTTTTT.

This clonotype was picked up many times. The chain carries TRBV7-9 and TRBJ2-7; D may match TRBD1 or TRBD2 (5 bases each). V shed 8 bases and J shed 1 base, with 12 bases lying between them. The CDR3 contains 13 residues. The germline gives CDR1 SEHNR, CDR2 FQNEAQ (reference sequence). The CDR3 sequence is CASGSGASYEQYF. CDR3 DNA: TGTGCCAGCGGGAGTGGGGCATCCTACGAGCAGTACTTC.

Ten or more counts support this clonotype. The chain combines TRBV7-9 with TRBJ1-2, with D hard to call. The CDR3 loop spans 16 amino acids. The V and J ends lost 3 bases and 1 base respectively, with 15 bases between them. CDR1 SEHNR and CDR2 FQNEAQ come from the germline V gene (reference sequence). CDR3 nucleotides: TGTGCCAGCAGCTTGACTGGACGGAGTATTAACTATGGCTACACCTTC. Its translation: CASSLTGRSINYGYTF.

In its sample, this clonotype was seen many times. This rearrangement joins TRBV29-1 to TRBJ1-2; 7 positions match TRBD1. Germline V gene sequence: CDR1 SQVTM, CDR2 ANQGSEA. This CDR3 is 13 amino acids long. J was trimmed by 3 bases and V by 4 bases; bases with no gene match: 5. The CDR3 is CSVVMGTDYGYTF. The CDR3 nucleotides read TGCAGCGTTGTCATGGGGACAGACTATGGCTACACCTTC.

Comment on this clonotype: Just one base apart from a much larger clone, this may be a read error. The CDR3, as DNA: TGTGCCAGCAGCTACCGGGACGGCCCGGTCTACGAGCAGTACTTC. It codes for CASSYRDGPVYEQYF. The J gene is TRBJ2-7, the V gene TRBV7-9, with D perhaps given as TRBD1 or TRBD2 (5 bases each). V shed 4 bases and J shed 3 bases, with 16 bases lying between them. CDR3 length equals 15 residues. Germline V CDR1 and CDR2: SEHNR, FQNEAQ (reference sequence).

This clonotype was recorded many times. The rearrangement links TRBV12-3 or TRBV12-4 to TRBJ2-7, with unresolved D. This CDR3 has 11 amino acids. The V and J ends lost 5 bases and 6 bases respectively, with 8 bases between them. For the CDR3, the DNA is TGTGCCAGCAGTCCGCTCTCCGAGCAGTACTTC. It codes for CASSPLSEQYF.

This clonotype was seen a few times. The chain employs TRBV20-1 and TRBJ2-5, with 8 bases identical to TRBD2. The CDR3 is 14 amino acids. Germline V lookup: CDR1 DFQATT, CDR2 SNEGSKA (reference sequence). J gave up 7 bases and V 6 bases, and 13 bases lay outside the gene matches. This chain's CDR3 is CSAPSGGQLGTQYF. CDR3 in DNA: TGCAGTGCCCCGAGCGGGGGTCAACTGGGGACCCAGTACTTC.

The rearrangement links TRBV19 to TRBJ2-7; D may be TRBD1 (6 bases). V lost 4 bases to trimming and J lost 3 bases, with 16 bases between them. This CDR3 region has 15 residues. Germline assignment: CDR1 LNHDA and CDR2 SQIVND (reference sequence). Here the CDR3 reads CASSTRGQGIYEQYF. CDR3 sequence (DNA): TGTGCCAGTAGTACCAGAGGCCAGGGGATCTACGAGCAGTACTTC.

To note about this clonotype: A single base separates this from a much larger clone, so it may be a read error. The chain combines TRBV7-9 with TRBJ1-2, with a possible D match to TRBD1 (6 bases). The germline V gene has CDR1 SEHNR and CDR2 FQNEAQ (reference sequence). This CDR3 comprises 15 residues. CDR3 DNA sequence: TGTGTCAGCAGCGGATCGACAGGTATCGAAAATGGCTACACCTTC. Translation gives CVSSGSTGIENGYTF. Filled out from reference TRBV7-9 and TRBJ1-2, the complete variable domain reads DTGVSQNPRHKITKRGQNVTFRCDPISEHNRLYWYRQTLGQGPEFLTYFQNEAQLEKSRLLSDRFSAERPKGSFSTLEIQRTEQGDSAMYLCVSSGSTGIENGYTFGSGTRLTVV.

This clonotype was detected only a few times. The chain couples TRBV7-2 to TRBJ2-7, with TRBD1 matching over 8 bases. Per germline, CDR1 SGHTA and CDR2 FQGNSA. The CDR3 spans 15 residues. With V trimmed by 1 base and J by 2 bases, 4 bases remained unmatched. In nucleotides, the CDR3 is TGTGCCAGCAGCTTAGTCGGGGGACAGGCCTACGAGCAGTACTTC. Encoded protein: CASSLVGGQAYEQYF.

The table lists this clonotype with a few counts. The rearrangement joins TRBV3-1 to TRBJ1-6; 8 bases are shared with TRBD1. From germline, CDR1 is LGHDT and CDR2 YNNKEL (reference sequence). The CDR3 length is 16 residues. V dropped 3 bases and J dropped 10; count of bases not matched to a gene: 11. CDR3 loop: CASSQAGTGAPSPLHF. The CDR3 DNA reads TGTGCCAGCAGCCAGGCGGGGACAGGTGCACCCTCACCCCTCCACTTT.

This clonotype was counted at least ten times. The CDR3 coding sequence is TGTGCCAGCACCCCGGACAGGGGACACTATGGCTACACCTTC. This codes for CASTPDRGHYGYTF. J is TRBJ1-2 and V is TRBV7-2, with TRBD1 identical over 9 bases. Germline assignment: CDR1 SGHTA and CDR2 FQGNSA. This CDR3 has 14 amino acids. J gave up 3 bases and V 7 bases, and 6 bases lay outside the gene matches.

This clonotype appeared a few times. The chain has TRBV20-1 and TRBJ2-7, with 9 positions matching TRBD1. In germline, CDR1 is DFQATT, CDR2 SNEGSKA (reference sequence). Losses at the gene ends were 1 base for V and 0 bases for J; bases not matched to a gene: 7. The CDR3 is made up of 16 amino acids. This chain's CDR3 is CSARGPGTGSSYEQYF. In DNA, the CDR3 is TGCAGTGCTAGAGGACCCGGGACAGGGAGCTCCTACGAGCAGTACTTC.

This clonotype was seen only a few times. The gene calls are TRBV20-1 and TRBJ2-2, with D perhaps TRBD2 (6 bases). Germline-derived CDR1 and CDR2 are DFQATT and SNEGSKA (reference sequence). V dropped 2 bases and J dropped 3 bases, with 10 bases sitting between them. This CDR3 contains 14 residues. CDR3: CSARPDYYTGELFF. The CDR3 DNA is TGCAGTGCTAGACCGGACTACTACACCGGGGAGCTGTTTTTT.

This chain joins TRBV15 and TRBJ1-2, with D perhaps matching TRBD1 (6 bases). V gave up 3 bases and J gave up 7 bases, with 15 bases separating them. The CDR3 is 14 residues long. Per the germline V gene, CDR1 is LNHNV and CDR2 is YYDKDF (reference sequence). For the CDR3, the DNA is TGTGCCACCAGCAGCTGGCGGGGGGCTGGTGGCTACACCTTC. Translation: CATSSWRGAGGYTF.